What follows describes a single T cell receptor beta chain. Its antigen is undetermined. Trimming cost V 0 bases and J 3 bases, with 15 bases left between them. The V gene's germline CDR1 is LGHNA and CDR2 YNFKEQ. The length of the CDR3 is 16 residues. This record comes from a study of T cells in Graves' hyperthyroidism and ophthalmopathy. Initially, at the first diagnosis of hyperthyroidism and before any ophthalmopathy symptoms, blood was sampled. RNA transcripts provided the source from which TCR beta CDR3 regions were amplified. The TCR CDR3 was amplified in a first-round RT-PCR using the HTBI primer set. TCRdb redid the calling of the multiplex PCR reads with MiXCR, one entry per CDR3 protein. Here the sample spans hundreds of thousands of distinct CDR3 sequences, 15% to 18% being singletons. Study conclusions and caveats: The blood repertoire included most of the expanded thyroid clonotypes above 0.001. The model forecast ophthalmopathy, anticipating it by a median around 6.9 months before onset. From stable hyperthyroidism, ophthalmopathy was set apart by a 13 V-J model.

The chain uses TRBV4-2 and TRBJ2-7; the D gene could be TRBD1 or TRBD2 (5 bases each). Sequenced: blood. This sequence originates from a woman between 18 and 30 years old with Graves' hyperthyroidism that later progressed to Graves' ophthalmopathy. CDR3 coding DNA: TGTGCCAGCAGCCAAGATTTCCGGGGCCGGCACTACGAGCAGTACTTC. Protein sequence: CASSQDFRGRHYEQYF.